The clone carrying this T cell receptor (beta chain) was detected a few times. The antigen is undetermined. These data originate in a study of T-cell memory formation after mild COVID-19. TCRdb independently ran MiXCR on the 5' RACE reads; one entry per CDR3 protein. The table shows about 430,000 distinct CDR3 sequences, with roughly 18% occurring only once. Regarding the study as a whole: The CD4+ clones that contracted clustered mainly within CM and EM, and the CD8+ clones concentrated in EMRA.

Germline assignment: CDR1 LGHNA and CDR2 YNFKEQ. The V and J ends lost 3 bases and 6 bases respectively, with 8 bases between them. The CDR3 contains 13 residues. This chain connects TRBV4-2 to TRBJ2-2; D is unclear. This TCR came from a man younger than 35 who had mild COVID-19 (a few samples of this study predate the infection). Cell type and time point are not known. Sequences were obtained from PBMCs or a T cell subset sorted from them (not recorded which). CDR3 sequence reads: CASSQLGSGELFF. The CDR3 DNA is TGTGCCAGCAGCCAGCTAGGCTCCGGGGAGCTGTTTTTT.